The 23 T cell receptor beta chains below come from one sample, sequenced in a study of cytomegalovirus exposure and HLA in healthy donors. Vbeta (60) and Jbeta (13) primers were used in the PCR. Using immunoSEQ multiplex PCR, the repertoire was profiled, and TCRdb retains in-frame clones only, with some absent. The table lists around 150,000 clones, around three quarters of them singletons. Sequenced: PBMCs. The source is a woman aged 40 to 55 in good health and CMV-seronegative.

The chain combines TRBV7-9 with TRBJ1-2; D not certain. The V end lost 5 bases, the J end lost 0 bases, and 10 bases lay between the germline ends. Germline V CDR1 and CDR2: SEHNR, FQNEAQ (reference sequence). The CDR3 has 14 amino acids. The CDR3: CASSPRDSNYGYTF. DNA of the CDR3: TGTGCCAGCAGCCCCCGGGATTCTAACTATGGCTACACCTTC.

This clone appeared a few times. This chain joins TRBV28 and TRBJ1-4, with 10 bases matching TRBD1. From germline, CDR1 is MDHEN and CDR2 SYDVKM. This CDR3 has 17 residues. V lost 6 bases, J lost 7 bases, and 14 bases stayed unmatched. DNA of the CDR3: TGTGCCAGCAGGTTAGGACAGGGGGGAATGGCAGCTGAAAAACTGTTTTTT. Its protein is CASRLGQGGMAAEKLFF. Complete variable domain (other parts from reference TRBV28 and TRBJ1-4): DVKVTQSSRYLVKRTGEKVFLECVQDMDHENMFWYRQDPGLGLRLIYFSYDVKMKEKGDIPEGYSVSREKKERFSLILESASTNQTSMYLCASRLGQGGMAAEKLFFGSGTQLSVL.

V and J are TRBV5-1 and TRBJ2-7; 9 nucleotides line up with TRBD2. The CDR3 extends over 15 amino acids. Germline-derived CDR1 and CDR2 are SGHRS and YFSETQ. The V segment lost 0 bases and the J segment 6 bases; nucleotides outside the gene matches: 7. The CDR3, as DNA: TGCGCCAGCAGCTTGGCCGGGGCTAGCGGGACCGAGCAGTACTTC. As protein: CASSLAGASGTEQYF.

The chain links TRBV27 to TRBJ2-1; 7 bases fit TRBD2. V shed 11 bases, J shed 1 base, and the junction held 5 bases outside the gene matches. The CDR3 loop spans 13 amino acids. Germline V gene lookup returns CDR1 MNHEY and CDR2 SMNVEV (reference sequence). DNA for the CDR3: TGTGCCTGCCATAGCGGGTCCTACAATGAGCAGTTCTTC. Its translation is CACHSGSYNEQFF.

This clone has a handful of counts. The chain has TRBV4-2 and TRBJ2-3; possible D gene TRBD2, 6 bases. From germline, CDR1 is LGHNA and CDR2 YNFKEQ. Deletions cut 3 bases from V and 4 bases from J, with 17 bases between. This CDR3 region has 16 residues. The chain's CDR3 is CASSQIDGRSADTQYF. As DNA, the CDR3 is TGTGCCAGCAGCCAGATAGACGGGAGATCTGCAGATACGCAGTATTTT.

This chain connects TRBV4-2 to TRBJ1-4; 12 positions match TRBD1. The J segment lost 7 bases and the V segment lost 4 bases, leaving 4 bases of the junction unmatched. The length of the CDR3 is 15 residues. Per the germline V gene, CDR1 is LGHNA and CDR2 is YNFKEQ. The CDR3: CASSPSGQGAEKLFF. As DNA, the CDR3 is TGTGCCAGCAGCCCATCGGGACAGGGGGCTGAAAAACTGTTTTTT.

The genes are TRBV5-4 and TRBJ2-1, with TRBD1 matching 8 bases. Trimming at V came to 0 bases and at J to 4 bases, leaving 3 bases not matched to a gene. This CDR3 has 15 residues. CDR1 and CDR2 from the germline V gene are SGHNT and YYREEE (reference sequence). In DNA, the CDR3 is TGTGCCAGCAGCTTGGGACAGGGGACGTACAATGAGCAGTTCTTC. It yields the protein CASSLGQGTYNEQFF.

This rearrangement joins TRBV19 to TRBJ1-4, with D possibly being TRBD1 (6 bases). Germline assignment: CDR1 LNHDA and CDR2 SQIVND (reference sequence). The CDR3 length is 17 residues. V was cut by 2 bases and J by 4 bases, with 17 bases left in between. The CDR3 region has the DNA TGTGCCAGTAGTATACCCGAGGACGACAGGTTTAATGAAAAACTGTTTTTT. Translated: CASSIPEDDRFNEKLFF.

Note on this clone: This CDR3 is also generated by other DNA sequences in the sample. The rearrangement joins TRBV6-5 to TRBJ1-5; tentative D call: TRBD1 (5 bases). The V end lost 0 bases, the J end lost 2 bases, and 5 bases lay between the germline ends. Germline V gene sequence: CDR1 MNHEY, CDR2 SVGAGI. This CDR3 spans 14 amino acids. The CDR3 bases are TGTGCCAGCAGTTACTCACAGGGCAATCAGCCCCAGCATTTT. This codes for CASSYSQGNQPQHF.

This clone occurred a few times. The V and J genes are TRBV4-1 and TRBJ2-6, with a weak D call TRBD1 (5 bases). This CDR3 is built from 17 residues. Germline values: CDR1 MGHRA, CDR2 YSYEKL. The ends were cut back, 1 base at V and 4 bases at J, with 14 bases in the middle. The CDR3 coding sequence is TGCGCCAGCAGCCAAGCTTTGCAGGGCTCCGGGGCCAACGTCCTGACTTTC. Its translation is CASSQALQGSGANVLTF.

The V gene is TRBV27, the J gene TRBJ2-7; 7 nucleotides match TRBD1. Germline V gene sequence: CDR1 MNHEY, CDR2 SMNVEV (reference sequence). The CDR3 has 16 amino acids. Trimming took 6 bases from V and 0 from J; bases not matched to a gene: 11. The CDR3 is CASRIGGRSASYEQYF. The CDR3 nucleotides are TGTGCCAGCAGGATAGGGGGCAGGTCCGCCTCCTACGAGCAGTACTTC.

A word on this clone: Compared with germline, one end of the junction differs, possibly owing to a read error. The chain carries TRBV10-2 and TRBJ2-5, with TRBD1 as a possible D gene (5 bases). Germline CDR1 WSHSY, CDR2 SAAADI. The length of the CDR3 is 13 residues. CDR3 DNA: TGCGCCACCCGATTGGCAGGGCAAGAGACCCAGCACTTC. Translating it yields CATRLAGQETQHF.

The chain has TRBV6-1 and TRBJ1-5; a weak D match, TRBD1 (6 bases). Germline V gene data show CDR1 as MNHNS and CDR2 as SASEGT. This CDR3 is 14 amino acids long. Trimming took 8 bases from V and 5 from J, leaving 16 bases between them. DNA of the CDR3: TGTGCCAGCGCAACGCCAGGGGCGTATCAGCCCCAGCATTTT. Translation: CASATPGAYQPQHF.

This clone was seen only once. The V gene is TRBV25-1, the J gene TRBJ1-1; D gene uncertain. V was pared by 1 base and J by 3 bases, with 12 bases between. Germline-derived CDR1 and CDR2 are MGHDK and SYGVNS. This CDR3 has 15 residues. In DNA form, the CDR3 reads TGTGCCAGCAGTGAATCTGTCTTCTCTCACACTGAAGCTTTCTTT. Residues: CASSESVFSHTEAFF.

V gene TRBV30 combines with J gene TRBJ1-3; D is possibly TRBD1 (5 bases). The CDR3 runs to 15 residues. V was shortened by 1 base and J by 0 bases, with 10 bases between the two germline ends. The germline V gene has CDR1 GTSNPN and CDR2 SVGIG (reference sequence). The CDR3 sequence: CAWSGDFYSGNTIYF. The CDR3 bases are TGTGCCTGGAGTGGGGACTTTTACTCTGGAAACACCATATATTTT.

The chain recombines TRBV19 with TRBJ1-1; the match to TRBD1 covers 7 bases. Germline CDR1 reads LNHDA; CDR2 reads SQIVND (reference sequence). V lost 10 bases, J lost 0 bases, and 5 bases stayed unmatched. There are 13 residues in the CDR3. The DNA of the CDR3 is TGTGCCATCGGACAGGACATGAACACTGAAGCTTTCTTT. Its translation: CAIGQDMNTEAFF.

The chain is built from TRBV20-1 and TRBJ1-2, with D unresolved. The CDR3 runs 10 residues. Trimming removed 5 bases at V and 8 bases at J, with 9 bases between. Germline CDR1 DFQATT, CDR2 SNEGSKA (reference sequence). CDR3 sequence reads: CSAPGKGYTF. The CDR3 DNA reads TGCAGTGCTCCCGGGAAAGGCTACACCTTC.

The rearrangement uses TRBV5-5 and TRBJ2-1, with 14 bases identical to TRBD2. Per germline, CDR1 SGHKS and CDR2 YYEKEE (reference sequence). The CDR3 has 18 residues. The V segment lost 0 bases and the J segment 7 bases; nucleotides outside the gene matches: 9. For the CDR3, the DNA is TGTGCCAGCAGCTTGGAGGGGACTAGCGGGAGTAGTTTTAATGAGCAGTTCTTC. Protein sequence: CASSLEGTSGSSFNEQFF.

This rearrangement joins TRBV5-1 to TRBJ2-7; 9 positions match TRBD1. This CDR3 is 15 amino acids long. The J segment lost 6 bases and the V segment lost 0 bases, leaving 7 bases of the junction unmatched. The germline gives CDR1 SGHRS, CDR2 YFSETQ. The CDR3 DNA follows: TGCGCCAGCAGCTTGGGGACAGGGGACCCCCGCGAGCAGTACTTC. Residues: CASSLGTGDPREQYF.

This clone was seen a handful of times. This sequence joins TRBV29-1 and TRBJ2-7, with D maybe TRBD1 (7 bases). V was shortened by 4 bases and J by 4 bases, with 17 bases between the two germline ends. The germline CDR1 and CDR2 sequences are SQVTM and ANQGSEA. The CDR3 spans 14 residues. The CDR3 here is CSVADRRGPYEQYF. The CDR3 nucleotides read TGCAGCGTTGCGGACAGGAGGGGACCTTACGAGCAGTACTTC.

The gene calls are TRBV4-2 and TRBJ1-1, with D possibly TRBD1 on 6 matching bases. Germline loops: CDR1 LGHNA, CDR2 YNFKEQ. CDR3 size: 14 residues. Trimming cost V 4 bases and J 4 bases, with 13 bases left between them. CDR3 nucleotides: TGTGCCAGCAGCCGAACCGGGACACTCACTGAAGCTTTCTTT. Protein sequence: CASSRTGTLTEAFF.

The table lists this clone with a count of one. The chain employs TRBV7-2 and TRBJ2-5; D is unresolved. The closer fit of TRBJ2-7 to the DNA end suggests the J call may be wrong. This CDR3 has 13 residues. Looked up from germline, CDR1 is SGHTA and CDR2 is FQGNSA. CDR3 residues: CASSSSSTYEQYF. The CDR3 DNA is TGTGCCAGCAGTTCTAGTTCTACCTACGAGCAGTACTTC.

The chain has TRBV7-9 and TRBJ1-2; D ambiguous. V lost 4 bases to trimming and J lost 5 bases, with 5 bases between them. The germline V gene has CDR1 SEHNR and CDR2 FQNEAQ (reference sequence). The length of the CDR3 is 11 residues. CDR3 coding DNA: TGTGCCAGCAGCTCGTATTATGGCTACACCTTC. It yields the protein CASSSYYGYTF.